A single sample gave rise to the 16 T cell receptor beta chains below, sequenced in a study of PD-1 blockade in mismatch repair-deficient tumors. The data were produced by immunoSEQ multiplex PCR, yet TCRdb's version contains in-frame clones alone and is incomplete. The profile shows some 97,000 clones, 82% of them singletons. The material sequenced was peripheral blood, taken less than 37 weeks after starting pembrolizumab. The receptor set was obtained from an adult with mismatch repair-deficient cancer.

The rearrangement links TRBV4-1 to TRBJ2-7; TRBD1 matches at 12 bases. CDR1 is MGHRA and CDR2 is YSYEKL in the germline V gene. With 0 bases clipped from V and 4 bases from J, the junction kept 1 base outside the gene matches. The CDR3 spans 15 residues. DNA of the CDR3: TGCGCCAGCAGCCAAGAGGGACAGGGGGCTTACGAGCAGTACTTC. Its protein product is CASSQEGQGAYEQYF.

This chain uses TRBV19 with TRBJ1-1; 9 bases agree with TRBD1. The ends lost 5 bases at V and 5 bases at J; junction bases unmatched: 3. The CDR3 sequence is 13 residues long. Germline V gene lookup returns CDR1 LNHDA and CDR2 SQIVND (reference sequence). The CDR3 loop reads CASSPTGGTEAFF. The DNA for the CDR3 is TGTGCCAGTAGTCCGACAGGGGGAACTGAAGCTTTCTTT.

V usage is TRBV7-2 and J usage is TRBJ1-2; no clear D gene. This CDR3 contains 13 residues. Germline V gene data show CDR1 as SGHTA and CDR2 as FQGNSA. The germline V and J ends were trimmed by 0 bases and 2 bases, with 4 bases remaining between them. CDR3 nucleotide sequence: TGTGCCAGCAGCTTAGCAGGAAACTATGGCTACACCTTC. Protein sequence: CASSLAGNYGYTF.

The rearrangement joins TRBV7-8 to TRBJ2-5; D is possibly TRBD1 (5 bases). V lost 5 bases, J lost 3 bases, and 16 bases lay in between. This CDR3 is built from 15 residues. Germline CDR1 and CDR2: SGHVS and FQNEAQ. The CDR3 nucleotides are TGTGCCAGCAGCCCCGGCAGGGCGTTCGAAGAGACCCAGTACTTC. It translates to CASSPGRAFEETQYF.

This clone was seen once. The rearrangement joins TRBV30 to TRBJ2-7; 9 bases are shared with TRBD2. Germline trimming cut 4 bases from V and 2 bases from J; bases unmatched to any gene: 6. Germline CDR1 reads GTSNPN; CDR2 reads SVGIG (reference sequence). The CDR3 consists of 14 residues. The CDR3 loop reads CAWTPTSGPYEQYF. CDR3 nucleotides: TGTGCCTGGACCCCGACTAGCGGACCCTACGAGCAGTACTTC.

The chain is built from TRBV11-2 and TRBJ2-1, with 9 bases that match TRBD2. The germline V gene has CDR1 SGHAT and CDR2 FQNNGV. CDR3 length equals 16 residues. V gave up 5 bases and J gave up 3 bases; unmatched junction bases: 8. CDR3 coding DNA: TGTGCCAGCAGCCCAATCGGACTAGCGAGCTACAATGAGCAGTTCTTC. It specifies CASSPIGLASYNEQFF.

The V gene is TRBV5-4, the J gene TRBJ2-7; possible D gene TRBD2, 6 bases. Germline CDR1 is SGHNT and CDR2 is YYREEE (reference sequence). V shed 5 bases and J shed 5 bases, with 20 bases lying between them. This CDR3 has 15 amino acids. The CDR3 DNA follows: TGTGCCAGCAGTCTCCTCGCCGGGACTCTAAACGAGCAGTACTTC. Translating gives CASSLLAGTLNEQYF.

J is TRBJ2-7 and V is TRBV7-7; the D gene could be TRBD1 or TRBD2 (6 bases each). The germline gives CDR1 SSHAT, CDR2 FNYEAQ (reference sequence). CDR3 length equals 14 residues. The CDR3: CASQTGGTFNEQYF. In DNA form, the CDR3 reads TGTGCTAGCCAGACCGGGGGCACCTTTAACGAGCAGTACTTC.

The chain recombines TRBV6-4 with TRBJ1-5, with 10 bases lining up with TRBD1. CDR1 and CDR2 from the germline V gene are MRHNA and SNTAGT. The CDR3 covers 16 residues. V gave up 3 bases and J gave up 5 bases; unmatched junction bases: 7. CDR3 residues: CASSERTGGLDQPQHF. CDR3 DNA sequence: TGTGCCAGCAGTGAGAGGACAGGGGGACTTGATCAGCCCCAGCATTTT.

The rearrangement joins TRBV2 to TRBJ1-4; D may be TRBD1 (6 bases). The CDR3 runs 15 residues. The V and J ends lost 2 bases and 7 bases respectively, with 14 bases between them. Germline-derived CDR1 and CDR2 are SNHLY and FYNNEI. The CDR3 loop reads CASSELGGRVEKLFF. The CDR3 DNA sequence: TGTGCCAGCAGTGAATTAGGGGGTCGGGTTGAAAAACTGTTTTTT.

The chain joins TRBV30 to TRBJ1-2; D not resolved. CDR1 is GTSNPN and CDR2 is SVGIG in the germline V gene (reference sequence). Trimming pared 3 bases from V and 0 bases from J, leaving 8 bases between. The CDR3 sequence is 13 residues long. In DNA, the CDR3 is TGTGCCTGGAGCTCATATCCTAACTATGGCTACACCTTC. Translation: CAWSSYPNYGYTF.

The V and J genes are TRBV7-2 and TRBJ1-1; D remains unclear. The germline V gene has CDR1 SGHTA and CDR2 FQGNSA. The CDR3 has 14 amino acids. Trimming took off 4 bases at V and 2 bases at J, with 11 bases between the two ends. CDR3 loop: CASSSTPGNTEAFF. The CDR3 DNA reads TGTGCCAGCAGCTCAACCCCGGGAAACACTGAAGCTTTCTTT.

The V gene is TRBV5-1, the J gene TRBJ2-3, with no clear D. Trimming removed 0 bases from V and 11 bases from J, with 10 bases in between. CDR3 length: 12 residues. Germline V gene lookup returns CDR1 SGHRS and CDR2 YFSETQ. The CDR3, as DNA: TGCGCCAGCAGCTTGGTCAGCGAAGGGCAGTATTTT. This gives the protein CASSLVSEGQYF. Drawing the rest from reference TRBV5-1 and TRBJ2-3, the complete variable domain is KAGVTQTPRYLIKTRGQQVTLSCSPISGHRSVSWYQQTPGQGLQFLFEYFSETQRNKGNFPGRFSGRQFSNSRSEMNVSTLELGDSALYLCASSLVSEGQYFGPGTRLTVL.

The V call is TRBV7-3, the J call TRBJ2-3, with 14 nucleotides matching TRBD2. Germline trimming cut 8 bases from V and 2 bases from J; bases unmatched to any gene: 6. The V gene's germline CDR1 is SGHTA and CDR2 FQGTGA. This CDR3 region has 16 residues. CDR3: CASRLAGGSNTDTQYF. CDR3 DNA sequence: TGTGCCAGCCGACTAGCGGGAGGGTCGAACACAGATACGCAGTATTTT.

This chain connects TRBV18 to TRBJ2-1; D is unclear. This CDR3 has 15 residues. V was pared by 2 bases and J by 0 bases, with 8 bases between. Germline CDR1 and CDR2: KGHSH and LQKENI. CDR3 DNA sequence: TGTGCCAGCTCACCAATGGAGTCCTCCTACAATGAGCAGTTCTTC. This encodes CASSPMESSYNEQFF.

The V and J genes are TRBV7-9 and TRBJ1-5, with TRBD1 matching 9 bases. V gave up 5 bases and J gave up 7 bases; unmatched junction bases: 6. Germline CDR1 and CDR2: SEHNR and FQNEAQ (reference sequence). The CDR3 length is 14 residues. The CDR3 bases are TGTGCCAGCAGCCAACAGGGGGCCGACCAGCCCCAGCATTTT. It specifies CASSQQGADQPQHF. Variable domain in full (rest from reference TRBV7-9 and TRBJ1-5): DTGVSQNPRHKITKRGQNVTFRCDPISEHNRLYWYRQTLGQGPEFLTYFQNEAQLEKSRLLSDRFSAERPKGSFSTLEIQRTEQGDSAMYLCASSQQGADQPQHFGDGTRLSIL.